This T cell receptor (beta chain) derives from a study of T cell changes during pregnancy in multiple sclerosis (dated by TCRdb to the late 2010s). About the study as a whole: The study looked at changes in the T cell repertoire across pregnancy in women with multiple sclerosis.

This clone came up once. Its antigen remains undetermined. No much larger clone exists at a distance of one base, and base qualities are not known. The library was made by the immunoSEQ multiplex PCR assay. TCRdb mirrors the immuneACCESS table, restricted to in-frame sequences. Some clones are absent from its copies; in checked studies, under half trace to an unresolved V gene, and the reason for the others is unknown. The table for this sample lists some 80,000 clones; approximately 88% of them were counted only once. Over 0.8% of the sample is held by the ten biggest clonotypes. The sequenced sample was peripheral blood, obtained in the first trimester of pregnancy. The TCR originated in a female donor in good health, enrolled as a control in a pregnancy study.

The nucleotides read TGTGCCAGCAGCAAACAGGGGGCGTATGGCTACACCTTC. Translated, it gives CASSKQGAYGYTF. The receptor chain draws on TRBV7-9 and TRBJ1-2; TRBD1 agrees with 9 junctional bases. The CDR3 runs 13 residues from the cysteine to the phenylalanine. CDR3 DNA is the only sequence kept; it has 39 bases, read in frame from the first base. For this chain, trimming is 5 bases at the V end and 5 bases at the J end, and the number of junction bases without a gene match is 3. CDR1 SEHNR and CDR2 FQNEAQ were looked up in the germline V gene (reference sequence).